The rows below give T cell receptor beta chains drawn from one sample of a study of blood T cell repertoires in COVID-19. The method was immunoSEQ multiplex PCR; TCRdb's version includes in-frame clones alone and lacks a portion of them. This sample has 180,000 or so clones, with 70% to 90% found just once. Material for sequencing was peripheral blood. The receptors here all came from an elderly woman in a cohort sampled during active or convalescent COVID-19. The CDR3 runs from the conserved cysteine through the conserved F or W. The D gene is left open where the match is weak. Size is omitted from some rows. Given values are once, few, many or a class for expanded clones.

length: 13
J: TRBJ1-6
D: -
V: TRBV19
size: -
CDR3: CASSPGLASPLHF
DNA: TGTGCCAGTAGCCCAGGACTCGCCTCACCCCTCCACTTT

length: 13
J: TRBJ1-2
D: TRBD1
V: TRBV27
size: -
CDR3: CASSRGTDYGYTF
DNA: TGTGCCAGCAGCCGCGGGACAGACTATGGCTACACCTTC

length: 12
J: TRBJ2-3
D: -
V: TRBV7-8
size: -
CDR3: CASSPQGKKQYF
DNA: TGTGCCAGCAGCCCGCAGGGCAAGAAGCAGTATTTT

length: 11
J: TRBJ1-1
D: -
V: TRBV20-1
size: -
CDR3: CSGRVGTEAFF
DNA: TGCAGTGGCCGGGTGGGCACTGAAGCTTTCTTT

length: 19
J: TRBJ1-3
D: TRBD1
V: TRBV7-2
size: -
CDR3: CASSFHVRTGSISGNTIYF
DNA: TGTGCCAGCAGCTTTCATGTACGGACAGGGTCGATCTCTGGAAACACCATATATTTT

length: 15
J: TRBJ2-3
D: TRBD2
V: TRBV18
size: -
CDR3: CASSPGSGRTDTQYF
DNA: TGTGCCAGCTCACCAGGTAGCGGGAGAACAGATACGCAGTATTTT

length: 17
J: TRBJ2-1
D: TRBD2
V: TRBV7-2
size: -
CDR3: CASSLALIRRGGYEQFF
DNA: TGTGCCAGCAGCTTAGCGCTGATACGGCGGGGGGGCTATGAGCAGTTCTTC

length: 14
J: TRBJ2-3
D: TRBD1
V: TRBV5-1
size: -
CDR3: CASWMGQGVDTQYF
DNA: TGCGCCAGCTGGATGGGACAGGGGGTAGATACGCAGTATTTT

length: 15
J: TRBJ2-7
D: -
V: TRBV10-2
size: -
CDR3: CASSESHRGPYEQYF
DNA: TGCGCCAGCAGTGAGTCGCACCGCGGCCCCTACGAGCAGTACTTC

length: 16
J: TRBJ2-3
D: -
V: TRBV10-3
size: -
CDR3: CAISESVGTVTDTQYF
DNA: TGTGCCATCAGTGAGTCCGTTGGAACAGTCACAGATACGCAGTATTTT

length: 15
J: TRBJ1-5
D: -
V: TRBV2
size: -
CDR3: CASSKIQHTNQPQHF
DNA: TGTGCCAGCAGTAAGATCCAACACACCAATCAGCCCCAGCATTTT

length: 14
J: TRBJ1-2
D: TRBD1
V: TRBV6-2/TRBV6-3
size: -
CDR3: CASSSTRTGRGYTF
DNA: TGTGCCAGCAGTTCAACCAGGACAGGGCGGGGCTACACCTTC

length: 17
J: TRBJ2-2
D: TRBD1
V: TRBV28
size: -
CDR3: CASSSLRDRAGTGELFF
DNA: TGTGCCAGCAGTTCCCTCCGGGACAGGGCGGGCACCGGGGAGCTGTTTTTT

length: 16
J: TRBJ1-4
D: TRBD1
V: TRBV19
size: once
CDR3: CASKAPTGGTNEKLFF
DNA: TGTGCCAGTAAAGCCCCGACAGGGGGCACTAATGAAAAACTGTTTTTT

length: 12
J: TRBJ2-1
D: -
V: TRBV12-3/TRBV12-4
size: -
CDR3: CAIQEGSNEQFF
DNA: TGTGCCATCCAAGAGGGTAGCAATGAGCAGTTCTTC

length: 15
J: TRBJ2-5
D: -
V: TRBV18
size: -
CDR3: CASSPRGTTQETQYF
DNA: TGTGCCAGCTCACCGAGGGGGACCACACAAGAGACCCAGTACTTC

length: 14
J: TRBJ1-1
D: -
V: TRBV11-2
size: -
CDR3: CASSLSWRVTEAFF
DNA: TGTGCCAGCAGCTTATCGTGGAGGGTTACTGAAGCTTTCTTT

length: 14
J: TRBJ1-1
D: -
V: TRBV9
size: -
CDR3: CASSVEGVSTEAFF
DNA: TGTGCCAGCAGCGTAGAAGGGGTTTCCACTGAAGCTTTCTTT

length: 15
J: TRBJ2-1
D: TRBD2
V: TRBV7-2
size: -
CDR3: CASSFLLAVNNEQFF
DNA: TGTGCCAGCAGCTTCTTACTAGCGGTGAACAATGAGCAGTTCTTC

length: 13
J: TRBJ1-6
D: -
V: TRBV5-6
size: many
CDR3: CASSLRAVSPLHF
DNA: TGTGCCAGCAGCTTGAGAGCCGTCTCACCCCTCCACTTT

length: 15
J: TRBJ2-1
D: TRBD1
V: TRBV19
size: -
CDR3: CASSGIGQAYNEQFF
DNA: TGTGCCAGTTCCGGGATAGGACAGGCCTACAATGAGCAGTTCTTC

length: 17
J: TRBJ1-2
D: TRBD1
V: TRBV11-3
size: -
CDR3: CASSSGDRGGSDYGYTF
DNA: TGTGCCAGCAGTTCAGGGGACAGGGGCGGTTCAGACTATGGCTACACCTTC

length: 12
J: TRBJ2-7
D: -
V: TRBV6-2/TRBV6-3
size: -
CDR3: CASSSPFYEQYF
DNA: TGTGCCAGCAGTTCCCCCTTCTACGAGCAGTACTTC

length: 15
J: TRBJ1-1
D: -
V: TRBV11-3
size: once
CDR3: CASSLVWQGNTEAFF
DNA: TGTGCCAGCAGCTTAGTCTGGCAGGGGAACACTGAAGCTTTCTTT

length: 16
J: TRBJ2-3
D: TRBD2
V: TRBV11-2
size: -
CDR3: CASSSLAGGIGDTQYF
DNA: TGTGCCAGCAGCTCTCTAGCGGGAGGGATTGGAGATACGCAGTATTTT